A selection of T cell receptor beta chains follows, all from one sample in a study of resident and recirculating memory T cells in vitiligo. Only in-frame clones appear in the TCRdb table, and some are missing; sequencing was by immunoSEQ multiplex PCR. The sample records fewer than 85,000 clones, under 95% being singletons. Material for sequencing was blood. The source of these receptors is a male donor with vitiligo. CDR3s include the opening cysteine and the closing phenylalanine or tryptophan. The order of the fields is CDR3 protein, CDR3 DNA, clone size, D gene, V gene, J gene. A D gene is named only where the DNA matches it firmly. Not all rows give a size; the values are once, few, many and, for expanded clones, a class.

CASSLGEGSGANVLTF	TGTGCCAGCAGCTTAGGCGAGGGCTCTGGGGCCAACGTCCTGACTTTC	NA	NA	TRBV11-2	TRBJ2-6
CASSLIGGNQPQHF	TGCGCCAGCAGCCTTATCGGAGGCAATCAGCCCCAGCATTTT	NA	NA	TRBV4-1	TRBJ1-5
CASSPTGGGDYEQYF	TGTGCCAGCAGTCCCACAGGGGGTGGAGATTACGAGCAGTACTTC	NA	TRBD1	TRBV28	TRBJ2-7
CASSLAVAGDGEQFF	TGTGCCAGCAGCTTGGCCGTTGCGGGAGATGGCGAGCAGTTCTTC	once	TRBD2	TRBV5-4	TRBJ2-1
CASSVDSGKYEQYF	TGTGCCAGCAGTGTGGATAGCGGGAAATACGAGCAGTACTTC	NA	TRBD2	TRBV2	TRBJ2-7
CASRQNTEAFF	TGCGCCAGTCGACAGAACACTGAAGCTTTCTTT	NA	NA	TRBV5-1	TRBJ1-1
CASSPLGLAGYGEQFF	TGTGCCAGCAGCCCCCTGGGACTAGCGGGATATGGTGAGCAGTTCTTC	medium-sized	TRBD2	TRBV28	TRBJ2-1
CASSFGQGASYEQYF	TGCGCCAGCAGCTTCGGACAGGGGGCATCATACGAGCAGTACTTC	once	TRBD1	TRBV5-1	TRBJ2-7
CASSPTGGEQYF	TGTGCCAGCTCACCGACAGGGGGTGAGCAGTACTTC	NA	TRBD1	TRBV18	TRBJ2-7
CASSQFGRNTEAFF	TGCGCCAGCAGCCAATTCGGGAGGAACACTGAAGCTTTCTTT	NA	NA	TRBV4-1	TRBJ1-1
CASSQVGGLYEQYF	TGCGCCAGCAGCCAAGTGGGGGGATTGTACGAGCAGTACTTC	NA	NA	TRBV4-3	TRBJ2-7
CASSPLGISYEQYF	TGTGCCAGCAGCCCCCTGGGCATTTCCTACGAGCAGTACTTC	NA	NA	TRBV7-9	TRBJ2-7
CASSLRAPTALFRDEQYF	TGTGCCAGCAGCCTCAGGGCCCCGACGGCCCTTTTTAGGGACGAGCAGTACTTC	NA	NA	TRBV7-8	TRBJ2-7
CASSFRQGAAYEQYF	TGTGCCAGCAGCTTTCGACAGGGGGCGGCCTACGAGCAGTACTTC	NA	TRBD1	TRBV7-2	TRBJ2-7
CASSDRPNTEAFF	TGTGCCAGTAGTGACAGGCCGAACACTGAAGCTTTCTTT	NA	NA	TRBV19	TRBJ1-1
CASSLVGALDEQYF	TGTGCCAGCAGCTTGGTGGGGGCGCTGGACGAGCAGTACTTC	NA	NA	TRBV5-4	TRBJ2-7
CASSLSVRGETQYF	TGTGCCAGCAGTTTATCGGTCAGGGGAGAGACCCAGTACTTC	NA	NA	TRBV27	TRBJ2-5